Presented here are 25 T cell receptor beta chains from one specimen sequenced in a study of T-cell memory formation after mild COVID-19 listed by TCRdb under 2021. The library was generated by 5' RACE. Sequencing instrument: Illumina NovaSeq 6000. TCRdb cleaned the public reads at Q25 with fastp, built clones with MiXCR and kept in-frame beta chains. For every CDR3 protein sequence, its rows merge into one entry that carries the most common genes and DNA. This sample lists hundreds of thousands of distinct CDR3 sequences; 15% to 20% were detected once. Of the sample, 20% to 25% falls within the top ten clones. The specimen was PBMCs or a T cell subset sorted from them (not recorded which). Source of these receptors: a man between 18 and 35 years old who had mild COVID-19 (a few samples of this study predate the infection). The sample titles of this study are shuffled in the database, so cell type and time point are left out; the donor was told from shared clones.

J is TRBJ2-1 and V is TRBV5-1; D gene uncertain. The CDR3 length is 15 residues. V lost 0 bases and J lost 4, with 11 bases in between. CDR1 and CDR2 (germline): SGHRS, YFSETQ. This CDR3 reads CASSLVLTSYNEQFF. In nucleotides, the CDR3 is TGCGCCAGCAGCTTGGTTCTAACCTCTTACAATGAGCAGTTCTTC.

This clonotype was seen ten or more times. This chain links TRBV10-3 with TRBJ2-3; D not certain. The V end lost 0 bases, the J end lost 5 bases, and 6 bases lay between the germline ends. This CDR3 contains 13 residues. CDR1 and CDR2 (germline): ENHRY, SYGVKD. The DNA of the CDR3 is TGTGCCATCAGTGAGTCTGACGGAGATACGCAGTATTTT. It encodes CAISESDGDTQYF.

The rearrangement joins TRBV9 to TRBJ2-1; D assignment may be TRBD1 or TRBD2 (7 bases each). The CDR3 length is 16 residues. V lost 2 bases and J lost 4, with 16 bases in between. Germline V gene data show CDR1 as SGDLS and CDR2 as YYNGEE. CDR3 DNA sequence: TGTGCCAGCAGCGTTGGGGGAGGGACAGTATACAATGAGCAGTTCTTC. Its translation: CASSVGGGTVYNEQFF.

This clonotype has only a few counts. The chain has TRBV6-2 or TRBV6-3 and TRBJ2-7; tentatively, D is TRBD2 (6 bases). This CDR3 spans 13 amino acids. Trimming pared 6 bases from V and 7 bases from J, leaving 16 bases between. Germline CDR1 is MNHEY and CDR2 is SVGEGT. The CDR3 loop reads CASRSVGGREQYF. CDR3 nucleotides: TGTGCCAGCAGAAGCGTGGGGGGTCGTGAGCAGTACTTC.

This clonotype was observed many times. The rearrangement joins TRBV5-1 to TRBJ2-7, with D perhaps matching TRBD1 (6 bases). V was pared by 5 bases and J by 6 bases, with 15 bases between. Per the germline V gene, CDR1 is SGHRS and CDR2 is YFSETQ. The CDR3 sequence is 13 residues long. CDR3 protein: CASRIQGAAEQYF. The CDR3 DNA reads as TGCGCCAGCAGGATACAGGGAGCGGCCGAGCAGTACTTC.

The chain employs TRBV5-6 and TRBJ1-5, with 7 nucleotides matching TRBD1. CDR3 size: 15 residues. V dropped 4 bases and J dropped 8; count of bases not matched to a gene: 12. Germline CDR1 reads SGHDT; CDR2 reads YYEEEE. The CDR3 DNA sequence: TGTGCCAGCAGCACCCGCCCCGACAGGGCGAAGCCCCAGCATTTT. This translates into CASSTRPDRAKPQHF.

This clonotype was found a few times. V usage is TRBV12-3 or TRBV12-4 and J usage is TRBJ2-7; 7 nucleotides align to TRBD1. The CDR3 has 16 residues. V lost 1 base to trimming and J lost 6 bases; unmatched junction nucleotides: 12. CDR3 protein: CASSLGVCDRVSEQYF. The CDR3 DNA follows: TGTGCCAGCAGTTTAGGTGTGTGTGACAGGGTGTCCGAGCAGTACTTC.

J is TRBJ1-1 and V is TRBV3-1, with no clear D. The V gene's germline CDR1 is LGHDT and CDR2 YNNKEL (reference sequence). V lost 0 bases and J lost 3, with 8 bases in between. The CDR3 extends over 14 amino acids. CDR3 in amino acids: CASSQDREHTEAFF. The CDR3 DNA reads TGTGCCAGCAGCCAAGATCGGGAACACACTGAAGCTTTCTTT.

The V and J genes are TRBV7-9 and TRBJ2-7; TRBD1 matches at 10 bases. Germline V gene data show CDR1 as SEHNR and CDR2 as FQNEAQ (reference sequence). This CDR3 is built from 15 residues. Trimming cost V 4 bases and J 4 bases; bases outside gene matches: 7. The CDR3 sequence is CASSWDRGRPYEQYV. The CDR3 region has the DNA TGTGCCAGCAGCTGGGACAGGGGACGTCCATACGAGCAGTACGTC.

The CDR3 DNA follows: TGTGCCAGCAGTGAACTGGGGAGCACAGATACGCAGTATTTT. This codes for CASSELGSTDTQYF. The rearrangement links TRBV6-4 to TRBJ2-3, with unresolved D. Germline V gene data show CDR1 as MRHNA and CDR2 as SNTAGT. V gave up 3 bases and J gave up 0 bases, with 7 bases separating them. This CDR3 is 14 amino acids long.

The chain has TRBV5-1 and TRBJ2-3; D might be TRBD2 (5 bases). V lost 4 bases, J lost 6 bases, and 15 bases lay in between. CDR1 is SGHRS, CDR2 YFSETQ, per germline. This CDR3 comprises 14 residues. For the CDR3, the DNA is TGCGCCAGCAGCGGATCCCAACGGGGTGATACGCAGTATTTT. It encodes CASSGSQRGDTQYF. The variable domain in full, completed from reference TRBV5-1 and TRBJ2-3, reads KAGVTQTPRYLIKTRGQQVTLSCSPISGHRSVSWYQQTPGQGLQFLFEYFSETQRNKGNFPGRFSGRQFSNSRSEMNVSTLELGDSALYLCASSGSQRGDTQYFGPGTRLTVL.

J is TRBJ1-2 and V is TRBV7-9; D perhaps matches TRBD1 (5 bases). V was cut by 6 bases and J by 2 bases, with 16 bases left in between. Germline assignment: CDR1 SEHNR and CDR2 FQNEAQ (reference sequence). The CDR3 runs 15 residues. CDR3 sequence: CASRRTGDGNYGYTF. The DNA for the CDR3 is TGTGCCAGCAGACGAACAGGTGATGGGAACTATGGCTACACCTTC.

This clonotype came up a few times. This chain connects TRBV7-2 to TRBJ1-6; D remains unclear. V lost 1 base to trimming and J lost 4 bases, with 8 bases between them. The CDR3 totals 15 residues. In germline, CDR1 is SGHTA, CDR2 FQGNSA. The CDR3, as DNA: TGTGCCAGCAGCTTAGGTCCAGGTTATAATTCACCCCTCCACTTT. This encodes CASSLGPGYNSPLHF. Combining the CDR3 with reference TRBV7-2 and TRBJ1-6 gives the whole variable domain GAGVSQSPSNKVTEKGKDVELRCDPISGHTALYWYRQSLGQGLEFLIYFQGNSAPDKSGLPSDRFSAERTGGSVSTLTIQRTQQEDSAVYLCASSLGPGYNSPLHFGNGTRLTVT.

This clonotype was seen more than once but under ten times. This chain connects TRBV18 to TRBJ1-2; no clear D gene. From germline, CDR1 is KGHSH and CDR2 LQKENI. The ends were cut back, 0 bases at V and 7 bases at J, with 15 bases in the middle. The CDR3 has 15 residues. The CDR3 region is CASSPPLSRGSGYTF. CDR3 coding DNA: TGTGCCAGCTCACCACCCCTAAGCCGCGGCAGTGGCTACACCTTC.

Only a few counts were recorded for this clonotype. The chain carries TRBV27 and TRBJ2-1, with 7 bases fitting TRBD2. Germline V gives CDR1 MNHEY, CDR2 SMNVEV (reference sequence). This CDR3 comprises 14 residues. The V segment lost 6 bases and the J segment 8 bases; nucleotides outside the gene matches: 10. This CDR3 reads CASRTKGLSDEQFF. The CDR3 coding sequence is TGTGCCAGCAGGACAAAGGGACTATCGGATGAGCAGTTCTTC.

The chain uses TRBV7-9 and TRBJ2-3; 14 bases map to TRBD2. CDR1 is SEHNR and CDR2 is FQNEAQ in the germline V gene (reference sequence). Losses at the gene ends were 5 bases for V and 3 bases for J; bases not matched to a gene: 4. The CDR3 spans 16 residues. The DNA for the CDR3 is TGTGCCAGCAGCGAACGACTAGCGGGGGGGACAGATACGCAGTATTTT. Its translation: CASSERLAGGTDTQYF. The variable domain in full, with the rest retrieved from reference TRBV7-9 and TRBJ2-3, is DTGVSQNPRHKITKRGQNVTFRCDPISEHNRLYWYRQTLGQGPEFLTYFQNEAQLEKSRLLSDRFSAERPKGSFSTLEIQRTEQGDSAMYLCASSERLAGGTDTQYFGPGTRLTVL.

This clonotype was counted only a few times. The chain has TRBV7-9 and TRBJ2-1; D gene unclear. V shed 1 base and J shed 7 bases, with 11 bases lying between them. This CDR3 has 14 amino acids. Per germline, CDR1 SEHNR and CDR2 FQNEAQ (reference sequence). The CDR3 nucleotides are TGTGCCAGCAGCTTAGATCCCCACGGGAATGAGCAGTTCTTC. It encodes CASSLDPHGNEQFF.

This clonotype was counted at least ten times. V gene TRBV5-1 combines with J gene TRBJ1-2; D might be TRBD1 (5 bases). The CDR3 length is 14 residues. With 0 bases removed from V and 5 bases from J, the gap between germline ends came to 11 bases. Germline-derived CDR1 and CDR2 are SGHRS and YFSETQ. The CDR3: CASSLGGVRYGYTF. CDR3 DNA: TGCGCCAGCAGCTTGGGAGGGGTCCGGTATGGCTACACCTTC. The variable domain in full, completed from reference TRBV5-1 and TRBJ1-2, reads KAGVTQTPRYLIKTRGQQVTLSCSPISGHRSVSWYQQTPGQGLQFLFEYFSETQRNKGNFPGRFSGRQFSNSRSEMNVSTLELGDSALYLCASSLGGVRYGYTFGSGTRLTVV.

The V and J genes are TRBV5-1 and TRBJ2-1; TRBD2 agrees at 8 bases. Germline CDR1 and CDR2: SGHRS and YFSETQ. The CDR3 covers 17 residues. J lost 8 bases, V lost 0 bases, and 13 bases had no gene match. In DNA form, the CDR3 reads TGCGCCAGCAGCTTGGCCTTACGGGGGGGCTCTGCCCATGAGCAGTTCTTC. Translated, it gives CASSLALRGGSAHEQFF.

This clonotype was seen many times. The V and J genes are TRBV5-1 and TRBJ2-2, with D possibly being TRBD2 (5 bases). The V gene lost 5 bases and the J gene lost 0 bases, with 8 bases spanning the gap. Germline V gene lookup returns CDR1 SGHRS and CDR2 YFSETQ. This CDR3 has 14 amino acids. Here the CDR3 DNA reads TGCGCCAGCAGACAGCGGCCGAACACCGGGGAGCTGTTTTTT. It yields the protein CASRQRPNTGELFF. Combining the CDR3 with reference TRBV5-1 and TRBJ2-2 gives the whole variable domain KAGVTQTPRYLIKTRGQQVTLSCSPISGHRSVSWYQQTPGQGLQFLFEYFSETQRNKGNFPGRFSGRQFSNSRSEMNVSTLELGDSALYLCASRQRPNTGELFFGEGSRLTVL.

This clonotype was recorded a few times. This chain links TRBV27 with TRBJ1-6; possibly TRBD1 for D (5 bases). V was trimmed by 3 bases and J by 13 bases, leaving 19 bases between them. Germline V gives CDR1 MNHEY, CDR2 SMNVEV (reference sequence). This CDR3 region has 15 residues. The DNA for the CDR3 is TGTGCCAGCAGTTTGGTGAGGGGTCCGATTTCGCCCCTCCACTTT. Residues: CASSLVRGPISPLHF.

The chain uses TRBV7-2 and TRBJ1-1; a possible D gene is TRBD1 (5 bases). Germline lookup yields CDR1 SGHTA and CDR2 FQGNSA. CDR3 size: 15 residues. V lost 2 bases and J lost 0, with 10 bases in between. This chain's CDR3 is CASSLSGAMNTEAFF. For the CDR3, the DNA is TGTGCCAGCAGCTTAAGCGGGGCTATGAACACTGAAGCTTTCTTT.

Ten or more counts support this clonotype. J is TRBJ2-7 and V is TRBV6-2 or TRBV6-3, with D possibly TRBD2 on 5 matching bases. CDR1 is MNHEY and CDR2 is SVGEGT in the germline V gene. V gave up 4 bases and J gave up 4 bases, with 8 bases separating them. This CDR3 contains 12 residues. CDR3 sequence reads: CASSWTGYEQYV. The DNA of the CDR3 is TGTGCCAGCAGTTGGACGGGGTACGAGCAGTACGTC.

The chain links TRBV7-8 to TRBJ2-5, with 15 bases aligning to TRBD2. The ends lost 5 bases at V and 5 bases at J; junction bases unmatched: 18. The CDR3 runs to 20 residues. Germline V gene sequence: CDR1 SGHVS, CDR2 FQNEAQ. CDR3 DNA sequence: TGTGCCAGCAGCCCCCATTACGGGACTAGCGGGGGGACGTTCGACGAGACCCAGTACTTC. Amino acids: CASSPHYGTSGGTFDETQYF.

The sample holds a few counts of this clonotype. This chain uses TRBV12-3 or TRBV12-4 with TRBJ1-1; D gene unclear. V was shortened by 6 bases and J by 11 bases, with 13 bases between the two germline ends. The CDR3 is 11 residues long. The CDR3: CASSLRQAAFF. The CDR3 bases are TGTGCCAGCAGCTTACGCCAGGCGGCTTTCTTT.